Listed below are T cell receptor beta chains from one sample, sequenced in a study of blood T cell repertoires in COVID-19. Data came from immunoSEQ multiplex PCR; TCRdb stores just in-frame clones and leaves some out. The table records 200,000 to 250,000 clones, around nine tenths of them present only once. The sequenced sample was peripheral blood. The source of these receptors is a man aged 55 to 70 who had recovered from COVID-19. The CDR3 runs from the conserved cysteine through the conserved F or W. D genes are given only for firm matches. Some rows mark clone size as missing; the rest say once, few, many or name a class of expanded clone.

cdr3_length clone_size d_call j_call v_call cdr3_nt cdr3_aa
15 . . TRBJ1-4 TRBV4-1 TGCGCCAGCAGCCAAGGTCGGGGATTACAGGAAAAACTGTTTTTT CASSQGRGLQEKLFF
15 few TRBD1 TRBJ1-2 TRBV7-3 TGTGCCAGCAGCCCACAGGGGGCGCTTGGCTATGGCTACACCTTC CASSPQGALGYGYTF
15 . . TRBJ1-1 TRBV7-9 TGTGCCAGCAGCCTTAGGCGGGGCTGGGGGACTGAAGCTTTCTTT CASSLRRGWGTEAFF
12 . . TRBJ2-3 TRBV3-1/TRBV3-2 TGTGCCAGCACAAACCAGGGAGATACGCAGTATTTT CASTNQGDTQYF
13 . . TRBJ1-1 TRBV5-1 TGCGCCAGCAGCTTGTTAGTGAACACTGAAGCTTTCTTT CASSLLVNTEAFF
14 . TRBD1 TRBJ2-5 TRBV25-1 TGTGCCAGCAGTTCCCAACAGGGGACCGAGACCCAGTACTTC CASSSQQGTETQYF
14 . . TRBJ2-2 TRBV2 TGTGCCAGCAGTTACCGCGCCTACACCGGGGAGCTGTTTTTT CASSYRAYTGELFF
13 . . TRBJ1-4 TRBV19 TGTGCCAGTAGTATGTCCGGCGGTGAAAAACTGTTTTTT CASSMSGGEKLFF
15 . TRBD1 TRBJ2-7 TRBV6-5 TGTGCCAGCAGTTACTCGGGACAGGGGATCTACGAGCAGTACTTC CASSYSGQGIYEQYF
12 . . TRBJ2-7 TRBV28 TGTGCCAGCAGACAGGGTCCCTACGAGCAGTACTTC CASRQGPYEQYF
16 . . TRBJ1-4 TRBV4-1 TGCGCCAGCAGCCAAGGGCCAGGGGCAACTAATGAAAAACTGTTTTTT CASSQGPGATNEKLFF
16 . . TRBJ1-1 TRBV21-1 TGTGCCAGCAGCTACCGGGACAGGGACTGTAACACTGAAGCTTTCTTT CASSYRDRDCNTEAFF
14 few . TRBJ2-2 TRBV6-5 TGTGCCAGCTCTAACAGAGCTAACACCGGGGAGCTGTTTTTT CASSNRANTGELFF
14 . . TRBJ2-2 TRBV7-3 TGTGCCAGCAGCTTAGGGGGGTCCACCGGGGAGCTGTTTTTT CASSLGGSTGELFF
18 . TRBD1 TRBJ2-4 TRBV18 TGTGCCAGCTCACCACTACAGGGGGGCCAGACGGCCAAAAACATTCAGTACTTC CASSPLQGGQTAKNIQYF
16 . TRBD1 TRBJ1-1 TRBV18 TGTGCCAGCTCACCATCTCGGGACAGGGTGGGCACTGAAGCTTTCTTT CASSPSRDRVGTEAFF
14 . TRBD1 TRBJ2-4 TRBV19 TGTGCCAGTAGGACACCCGGACAGGGGTTCATTCAGTACTTC CASRTPGQGFIQYF
13 . TRBD1 TRBJ1-4 TRBV19 TGTGCCAGTAGTAGTCCCAGGGGGCTTGAACTGTTTTTT CASSSPRGLELFF
16 once TRBD2 TRBJ2-2 TRBV10-3 TGTGCCTCCAGGCCGACTAGCGGGAGATACACCGGGGAGCTGTTTTTT CASRPTSGRYTGELFF
12 few . TRBJ2-2 TRBV5-1 TGCGCCAGCAGCTTGGGCGGCGGGGAGCTGTTTTTT CASSLGGGELFF
16 . TRBD2 TRBJ2-2 TRBV19 TGTGCCAGTAGTAGGACTAGCGGGAGGACCACCGGGGAGCTGTTTTTT CASSRTSGRTTGELFF
15 . TRBD1 TRBJ2-3 TRBV18 TGTGCCAGCTCAACGGACAGGAGAAGCACAGATACGCAGTATTTT CASSTDRRSTDTQYF
12 . . TRBJ2-7 TRBV15 TGTGCCACCAGCTTGGGGGGCTACGAGCAGTACTTC CATSLGGYEQYF
11 once . TRBJ1-1 TRBV20-1 TGCAGTGCCACCGGAGAGACTGAAGCTTTCTTT CSATGETEAFF
17 . TRBD1 TRBJ1-5 TRBV7-8 TGTGCCAGCAGTCCCTTAACCGGGACAGGCGGAAATCAGCCCCAGCATTTT CASSPLTGTGGNQPQHF
13 . . TRBJ1-4 TRBV5-1 TGCGCCAGCAGCCTTGAGCCCGGACAGTCGGTGTTTTTT CASSLEPGQSVFF
16 . . TRBJ1-5 TRBV18 TGTGCCAGCTCACCAGGGCAGGGTGGGTTCAATCAGCCCCAGCATTTT CASSPGQGGFNQPQHF
14 . . TRBJ2-7 TRBV11-3 TGTGCCAGCAGCTTAGTTGCAGGGCTCTACGAGCAGTACTTC CASSLVAGLYEQYF
14 . . TRBJ1-6 TRBV10-3 TGTGCCATCAGTGAGTCAGGGGATAATTCACCCCTCCACTTT CAISESGDNSPLHF
14 . . TRBJ1-1 TRBV10-3 TGTGCCATCAGTGGCCAGGGAGGGAACACTGAAGCTTTCTTT CAISGQGGNTEAFF
15 few . TRBJ2-1 TRBV3-1/TRBV3-2 TGTGCCAGCAGCCAAGGTGAGAGCTCCTACAATGAGCAGTTCTTC CASSQGESSYNEQFF
16 . TRBD2 TRBJ2-3 TRBV7-9 TGTGCCAGCAGCGTACGACTAGCGGGGAGCACAGATACGCAGTATTTT CASSVRLAGSTDTQYF